This T cell receptor beta chain was recovered during a study of Ad26.COV2.S vaccination and SARS-CoV-2 variants. Sample treatment: roughly 20 received Ad26.COV2.S at low or high dose, single or two shots; 5 received placebo; per-sample allocation not given. The samples were gathered on day 63 after the first injection of vaccine or placebo. From germline, CDR1 is SGHVS and CDR2 FQNEAQ. Trimming cost V 5 bases and J 2 bases, with 21 bases left between them. The CDR3 length is 17 residues. Produced via immunoSEQ multiplex PCR; TCRdb's table is partial and in-frame only. In the table there are 450,000 to 550,000 clones, roughly 87% of which are singletons.

This TCR derives from a person between 18 and 65 years old who received the Ad26.COV2.S COVID-19 vaccine or a placebo. V and J are TRBV7-8 and TRBJ1-1, with D unclear. The sample here was peripheral blood, taken in a trial of Ad26.COV2.S vaccine versus placebo. The DNA of the CDR3 is TGTGCCAGCAGCCGTATCAATAACCTAGGCCAAAACACTGAAGCTTTCTTT. Protein sequence: CASSRINNLGQNTEAFF.